Presented here are 11 T cell receptor beta chains from one specimen sequenced in a study of blood T cell repertoires in COVID-19. The table came from immunoSEQ multiplex PCR; TCRdb's copy has only in-frame clones and leaves some out. In the table there are about 290,000 clones, about 82% of which are singletons. The specimen was peripheral blood. These receptors all come from a woman aged 45-59 years with active or convalescent COVID-19.

The chain is built from TRBV10-3 and TRBJ2-3; 9 nucleotides match TRBD2. J gave up 4 bases and V 11 bases, and 13 bases lay outside the gene matches. This CDR3 has 15 residues. Germline CDR1 and CDR2: ENHRY and SYGVKD. The CDR3 bases are TGTGCCGTACGGTGGGTAGCGGGAGAGGCAGATACGCAGTATTTT. Encoded protein: CAVRWVAGEADTQYF.

The J gene is TRBJ2-5, the V gene TRBV5-1, with D tentatively TRBD1 (6 bases). This CDR3 comprises 15 residues. V lost 5 bases, J lost 2 bases, and 16 bases lay in between. Germline V gene lookup returns CDR1 SGHRS and CDR2 YFSETQ. CDR3 nucleotide sequence: TGCGCCAGCAGTGAGATCGGACAGCGACAAGAGACCCAGTACTTC. Its protein product is CASSEIGQRQETQYF.

The chain has TRBV6-5 and TRBJ1-2; 7 bases are a match to TRBD1. The CDR3 is made up of 15 amino acids. V shed 5 bases and J 4 bases; nucleotides not matched to a gene: 10. Germline V lookup: CDR1 MNHEY, CDR2 SVGAGI. The CDR3 region is CASSQTRQGPYGYTF. CDR3 coding DNA: TGTGCCAGCAGTCAAACGCGACAGGGACCCTATGGCTACACCTTC.

The J gene is TRBJ1-3, the V gene TRBV28; TRBD1 is a possible D gene (5 bases). The CDR3 loop spans 15 amino acids. Trimming took 2 bases from V and 8 from J, leaving 16 bases between them. Germline-derived CDR1 and CDR2 are MDHEN and SYDVKM. Written as DNA, the CDR3 is TGTGCCAGCAGTTTAGTAGGAACAGACAGAGACACCATATATTTT. As protein: CASSLVGTDRDTIYF.

This rearrangement joins TRBV9 to TRBJ2-7; 13 positions agree with TRBD2. Germline V lookup: CDR1 SGDLS, CDR2 YYNGEE. With V trimmed by 3 bases and J by 0 bases, 9 bases remained unmatched. The CDR3 loop spans 18 amino acids. CDR3 DNA sequence: TGTGCCAGCAGCGGCCCGGGACTAGCGGGACCGAGCTCCTACGAGCAGTACTTC. Amino acids: CASSGPGLAGPSSYEQYF.

In its sample, this clone was seen a few times. This sequence joins TRBV5-5 and TRBJ1-1, with a weak D call TRBD1 (5 bases). V was clipped by 4 bases and J by 3 bases, with 16 bases between them. In germline, CDR1 is SGHKS, CDR2 YYEKEE (reference sequence). The CDR3 consists of 15 residues. This CDR3 is CASSPGRGGHTEAFF. The CDR3 nucleotides are TGTGCCAGCAGCCCTGGGAGGGGTGGGCACACTGAAGCTTTCTTT.

V and J are TRBV6-6 and TRBJ1-5; TRBD1 is a possible D gene (6 bases). V lost 5 bases and J lost 5, with 22 bases in between. This CDR3 region has 17 residues. Germline V gene data show CDR1 as MNHNY and CDR2 as SVGAGI (reference sequence). This chain's CDR3 is CASSPNGGRGAHQPQHF. The CDR3 coding sequence is TGTGCCAGCAGTCCCAACGGGGGGCGGGGGGCTCATCAGCCCCAGCATTTT.

As DNA, the CDR3 is TGTGCCACCCGGAGCGCAAACACCATATATTTT. This encodes CATRSANTIYF. The chain couples TRBV28 to TRBJ1-3; unclear D gene. CDR1 MDHEN and CDR2 SYDVKM come from the germline V gene. The CDR3 loop spans 11 amino acids. V shed 10 bases and J shed 6 bases, with 10 bases lying between them.

J is TRBJ1-2 and V is TRBV30, with D possibly TRBD1 on 5 matching bases. CDR3 length equals 13 residues. Germline-derived CDR1 and CDR2 are GTSNPN and SVGIG (reference sequence). V shed 4 bases and J shed 3 bases, with 12 bases lying between them. Here the CDR3 DNA reads TGTGCCTGGATAACCGGGGGATACTATGGCTACACCTTC. This encodes CAWITGGYYGYTF.

The V gene is TRBV27, the J gene TRBJ1-6; no clear D gene. CDR1 MNHEY and CDR2 SMNVEV come from the germline V gene (reference sequence). This CDR3 spans 17 amino acids. The germline V and J ends were trimmed by 2 bases and 0 bases, with 11 bases remaining between them. The CDR3 DNA reads TGTGCCAGCAGTTTAGTGACATCGAGCTCCTATAATTCACCCCTCCACTTT. Amino acids: CASSLVTSSSYNSPLHF.

The CDR3 sequence is CASRTSGRPDTQYF. CDR3 DNA: TGTGCCAGCAGGACTAGCGGGAGGCCAGATACGCAGTATTTT. The chain has TRBV4-2 and TRBJ2-3; the match to TRBD2 covers 13 bases. The germline gives CDR1 LGHNA, CDR2 YNFKEQ. The trim removed 6 bases at V and 4 bases at J, leaving 1 base unmatched. The CDR3 contains 14 residues.